This passage covers 31 T cell receptor beta chains from one sample sequenced in a study of T-cell reconstitution after alpha-beta-depleted transplantation in children (dated by TCRdb to between 2015 and 2016). The treatment or condition label, as the study defines it: allogeneic hematopoietic cell transplantation with graft depleted of TCRalphabeta T cells and CD19 B cells. Preparation of the library involved PCR. The reads were generated on an Illumina HiSeq 2500. To normalize quantification of the TCRbeta repertoire, the TCR libraries were built with molecular barcoding that relied on unique molecular identifiers. Through fastp at Q25 and MiXCR, TCRdb rebuilt clones from the public reads, retaining in-frame beta chains. Each record represents a unique CDR3 protein, reported with the most common genes and DNA among its rows. A total of under 450,000 distinct CDR3 sequences appear in this sample, about 17% of them only once. The ten biggest clones cover just under 30% of the sample.

Material: PBMCs, mostly from graft donor cells, obtained 360 days after TCRalphabeta/CD19-depleted stem cell transplant. The receptors stem from a boy under three years old who had a stem cell transplant for Wiskott-Aldrich syndrome, so the T cells may come from the graft donor.

V and J are TRBV12-3 or TRBV12-4 and TRBJ2-5; D unresolved. The V gene lost 2 bases and the J gene lost 2 bases, with 15 bases spanning the gap. The CDR3 extends over 16 amino acids. CDR3 in DNA: TGTGCCAGCAGTTTAAGGCCATCGATCGGGCAAGAGACCCAGTACTTC. Protein product: CASSLRPSIGQETQYF.

This chain joins TRBV12-3 or TRBV12-4 and TRBJ2-3; 8 bases map to TRBD1. The CDR3 contains 16 residues. V shed 2 bases, J shed 1 base, and the junction held 5 bases outside the gene matches. As DNA, the CDR3 is TGTGCCAGCAGTTTACCGGACAGGGCGGGCACAGATACGCAGTATTTT. Protein sequence: CASSLPDRAGTDTQYF.

The J gene is TRBJ2-2, the V gene TRBV12-3 or TRBV12-4; D might be TRBD1 (5 bases). The CDR3 covers 16 residues. The V end lost 2 bases, the J end lost 6 bases, and 16 bases lay between the germline ends. The CDR3 is CASSLTARGLAGELFF. DNA of the CDR3: TGTGCCAGCAGTTTAACGGCTAGGGGCTTGGCCGGGGAGCTGTTTTTT.

The sample holds a few counts of this clonotype. The J gene is TRBJ1-5, the V gene TRBV11-3, with D unclear. The CDR3 has 13 residues. Germline CDR1 and CDR2: SGHNT and YENEEA. V lost 3 bases and J lost 10, with 13 bases in between. The CDR3 DNA sequence: TGTGCCAGCAGCTTGGCTCTTCACGAACCCCAGCATTTT. It is translated as CASSLALHEPQHF.

This clonotype appeared a few times. V is TRBV12-3 or TRBV12-4 and J is TRBJ2-2; 9 bases agree with TRBD2. V was pared by 3 bases and J by 3 bases, with 5 bases of the junction left unmatched. This CDR3 spans 16 amino acids. The CDR3: CASSLGLAGHTGELFF. The CDR3 DNA is TGTGCCAGCAGTTTGGGGCTAGCGGGGCACACCGGGGAGCTGTTTTTT.

At least ten counts were recorded for this clonotype. This chain links TRBV5-7 with TRBJ2-6; 8 bases match TRBD1. TRBV5-7 is noted as an ORF with a role that remains uncertain. CDR3 size: 17 residues. Trimming at V came to 6 bases and at J to 1 base, leaving 9 bases not matched to a gene. The CDR3, as DNA: TGTGCCAGCACCGTCGGACAGGGACGTTCTGGGGCCAACGTCCTGACTTTC. Translating it yields CASTVGQGRSGANVLTF.

This chain joins TRBV20-1 and TRBJ2-5; 12 bases match TRBD2. With 7 bases clipped from V and 3 bases from J, the junction kept 15 bases outside the gene matches. Germline V gene sequence: CDR1 DFQATT, CDR2 SNEGSKA (reference sequence). This CDR3 spans 17 amino acids. The CDR3 region has the DNA TGCAGTGTCCCGAATACGCCTAGCGGGAGGGAAAAAGAGACCCAGTACTTC. Its protein is CSVPNTPSGREKETQYF.

The J gene is TRBJ2-3, the V gene TRBV28; D is possibly TRBD1 or TRBD2 (5 bases each). The V end lost 6 bases, the J end lost 3 bases, and 19 bases lay between the germline ends. CDR1 and CDR2 (germline): MDHEN, SYDVKM. CDR3 size: 16 residues. Written as DNA, the CDR3 is TGTGCCAGCAGCCTAGGGGTAGCGAGAAAAACAGATACGCAGTATTTT. Protein: CASSLGVARKTDTQYF.

This clonotype was counted only a few times. The chain couples TRBV12-3 or TRBV12-4 to TRBJ2-1, with a tentative D call TRBD1 (6 bases). There are 14 residues in the CDR3. V was pared by 5 bases and J by 8 bases, with 16 bases between. Here the CDR3 reads CASSQGGSWHEQFF. CDR3 DNA: TGTGCCAGCAGTCAAGGGGGTTCTTGGCATGAGCAGTTCTTC.

The gene calls are TRBV20-1 and TRBJ2-1; 11 nucleotides line up with TRBD2. In germline, CDR1 is DFQATT, CDR2 SNEGSKA (reference sequence). The CDR3 is 15 residues long. Trimming removed 3 bases from V and 6 bases from J; junction bases left unmatched: 7. In nucleotides, the CDR3 is TGCAGTGCTAGTCAACTAGCGGGGGCCTTCAATGAGCAGTTCTTC. Translating gives CSASQLAGAFNEQFF.

This CDR3 is CATRTSGRGETQYF. The CDR3 bases are TGTGCCACCCGGACTAGCGGGAGAGGTGAGACCCAGTACTTC. This chain links TRBV6-1 with TRBJ2-5; 13 nucleotides align to TRBD2. Germline V gene lookup returns CDR1 MNHNS and CDR2 SASEGT. J was trimmed by 5 bases and V by 10 bases; bases with no gene match: 7. The CDR3 spans 14 residues.

The gene calls are TRBV5-1 and TRBJ2-7, with 7 bases fitting TRBD1. Germline values: CDR1 SGHRS, CDR2 YFSETQ. The CDR3 sequence is 16 residues long. V gave up 4 bases and J gave up 4 bases; unmatched junction bases: 14. In DNA form, the CDR3 reads TGCGCCAGCAGCCCCCGGGTCGACAGGGTGTGGTACGAGCAGTACTTC. It encodes CASSPRVDRVWYEQYF.

V gene TRBV4-2 combines with J gene TRBJ1-4; TRBD1 might be the D (5 bases). Germline V gives CDR1 LGHNA, CDR2 YNFKEQ. This CDR3 region has 13 residues. V lost 8 bases to trimming and J lost 6 bases, with 13 bases between them. The CDR3 DNA reads as TGTGCCAGCGGCCGGGGCCCCGATGAAAAACTGTTTTTT. Protein product: CASGRGPDEKLFF.

The sample holds a few counts of this clonotype. The chain employs TRBV29-1 and TRBJ2-7; 9 bases align to TRBD1. The germline CDR1 and CDR2 sequences are SQVTM and ANQGSEA. This CDR3 has 12 amino acids. With 5 bases clipped from V and 5 bases from J, the junction kept 4 bases outside the gene matches. The CDR3 nucleotides are TGCAGCGTTCACAGGGGGCAGAACGAGCAGTACTTC. This sequence encodes CSVHRGQNEQYF.

The J gene is TRBJ2-2, the V gene TRBV6-2 or TRBV6-3; no firm D call. The CDR3 totals 15 residues. Germline CDR1 MNHEY, CDR2 SVGEGT. The ends were cut back, 2 bases at V and 0 bases at J, with 7 bases in the middle. The CDR3 DNA reads TGTGCCAGCAGTTACCTGACGCCGAACACCGGGGAGCTGTTTTTT. This translates into CASSYLTPNTGELFF.

This chain links TRBV27 with TRBJ2-1, with D maybe TRBD2 (6 bases). The germline V and J ends were trimmed by 2 bases and 2 bases, with 10 bases remaining between them. Germline V gives CDR1 MNHEY, CDR2 SMNVEV (reference sequence). This CDR3 is built from 15 residues. CDR3 protein: CASSLRRATYNEQFF. In nucleotides, the CDR3 is TGTGCCAGCAGTTTACGGAGGGCCACCTACAATGAGCAGTTCTTC.

The chain combines TRBV20-1 with TRBJ2-5; the D gene is possibly TRBD2 (6 bases). Trimming pared 3 bases from V and 2 bases from J, leaving 13 bases between. Germline V gives CDR1 DFQATT, CDR2 SNEGSKA (reference sequence). CDR3 length: 14 amino acids. The DNA of the CDR3 is TGCAGTGCTAGTCGGGGACTCCAACAAGAGACCCAGTACTTC. This translates into CSASRGLQQETQYF.

V is TRBV10-3 and J is TRBJ2-7, with no clear D. V was pared by 0 bases and J by 0 bases, with 9 bases between. The CDR3 covers 15 residues. Germline loops: CDR1 ENHRY, CDR2 SYGVKD. CDR3 DNA sequence: TGTGCCATCAGTGAGTCTGGGTTCCACTCCTACGAGCAGTACTTC. Protein: CAISESGFHSYEQYF.

This clonotype was counted between two and nine times. The CDR3: CASSPTSHEQFF. The CDR3, as DNA: TGTGCCAGCAGTCCTACCTCACATGAGCAGTTCTTC. The rearrangement uses TRBV6-5 and TRBJ2-1; D is ambiguous. The CDR3 has 12 residues. Between the trimmed V and J ends, which lost 5 bases and 8 bases, there was a span of 10 bases. From germline, CDR1 is MNHEY and CDR2 SVGAGI.

This clonotype showed up just a few times. The chain links TRBV5-4 to TRBJ1-2; D not resolved. The CDR3 contains 14 residues. V was pared by 0 bases and J by 3 bases, with 9 bases between. Germline CDR1 reads SGHNT; CDR2 reads YYREEE (reference sequence). CDR3 DNA: TGTGCCAGCAGCTTGGGGGGAAAGGACTATGGCTACACCTTC. Translating it yields CASSLGGKDYGYTF.

The gene calls are TRBV12-3 or TRBV12-4 and TRBJ2-7; TRBD1 is a possible D gene (6 bases). CDR3 size: 17 residues. V was trimmed by 6 bases and J by 5 bases, leaving 26 bases between them. CDR3 DNA: TGTGCCAGCAGCCCGGAAGGAGACAGGTACGATCGAGACGAGCAGTACTTC. Translation gives CASSPEGDRYDRDEQYF.

This clonotype showed up many times. The chain has TRBV6-6 and TRBJ2-7, with TRBD1 as a possible D gene (6 bases). V was pared by 7 bases and J by 1 base, with 17 bases between. The CDR3 contains 15 residues. CDR1 and CDR2 from the germline V gene are MNHNY and SVGAGI (reference sequence). DNA of the CDR3: TGTGCCAGCAACTTTCTCAGGGGCCCTTCCTACGAGCAGTACTTC. Its protein product is CASNFLRGPSYEQYF.

This clonotype has a handful of counts. The chain has TRBV29-1 and TRBJ2-5; D unclear. This CDR3 contains 12 residues. V lost 3 bases to trimming and J lost 0 bases, with 5 bases between them. Germline values: CDR1 SQVTM, CDR2 ANQGSEA. The CDR3 loop reads CSVDSYQETQYF. CDR3 nucleotide sequence: TGCAGCGTTGACTCGTACCAAGAGACCCAGTACTTC.

This chain connects TRBV5-1 to TRBJ2-5; 7 bases align to TRBD2. J gave up 5 bases and V 0 bases, and 4 bases lay outside the gene matches. This CDR3 spans 14 amino acids. CDR1 and CDR2 (germline): SGHRS, YFSETQ. CDR3 nucleotide sequence: TGCGCCAGCAGCTTGGGACTAGCCACGGAGACCCAGTACTTC. It translates to CASSLGLATETQYF.

This clonotype was counted between two and nine times. The genes are TRBV3-1 and TRBJ1-1, with D unresolved. Between the trimmed V and J ends, which lost 4 bases and 0 bases, there was a span of 12 bases. CDR1 and CDR2 from the germline V gene are LGHDT and YNNKEL (reference sequence). The CDR3 length is 15 residues. CDR3 protein: CASSRAGNLNTEAFF. CDR3 bases: TGTGCCAGCAGCCGCGCCGGAAACCTGAACACTGAAGCTTTCTTT.

This clonotype showed up just a few times. The chain joins TRBV5-1 to TRBJ2-7; D is tentatively TRBD1 or TRBD2 (5 bases each). The CDR3 sequence is 13 residues long. The germline V and J ends were trimmed by 5 bases and 0 bases, with 9 bases remaining between them. CDR1 and CDR2 (germline): SGHRS, YFSETQ. CDR3 region: CASREGTSYEQYF. The CDR3 DNA reads as TGCGCCAGCAGAGAGGGGACCTCCTACGAGCAGTACTTC.

The V gene is TRBV7-9, the J gene TRBJ2-7; 7 bases line up with TRBD2. There are 13 residues in the CDR3. Germline V gene sequence: CDR1 SEHNR, CDR2 FQNEAQ (reference sequence). The V and J ends lost 5 bases and 3 bases, in that order; junction bases with no gene match: 4. As DNA, the CDR3 is TGTGCCAGCAGCCGGGACTACAACTACGAGCAGTACTTC. Translation: CASSRDYNYEQYF.

The V and J genes are TRBV4-3 and TRBJ2-3; D gene ambiguous. V lost 1 base to trimming and J lost 2 bases, with 10 bases between them. CDR1 is LGHNA, CDR2 YSLEER, per germline. The CDR3 loop spans 15 amino acids. CDR3 protein: CASSQGGRITDTQYF. DNA for the CDR3: TGCGCCAGCAGCCAAGGAGGCAGGATCACAGATACGCAGTATTTT.

This clonotype was counted only a few times. The chain uses TRBV27 and TRBJ2-3, with 8 bases aligning to TRBD2. V shed 4 bases, J shed 2 bases, and the junction held 5 bases outside the gene matches. Germline V gene lookup returns CDR1 MNHEY and CDR2 SMNVEV (reference sequence). The CDR3 totals 15 residues. The CDR3 loop is CASSYGGVLTDTQYF. The CDR3 nucleotides are TGTGCCAGCAGTTACGGGGGGGTTCTCACAGATACGCAGTATTTT.

CDR3 DNA: TGTGCCAGCAGCCAACTAGCGGGAGGGTTTTACGAGCAGTACTTC. Amino acid sequence: CASSQLAGGFYEQYF. V usage is TRBV12-3 or TRBV12-4 and J usage is TRBJ2-7; TRBD2 aligns across 13 bases. The junction had 6 bases not matched to a gene; V was cut back by 6 bases and J by 4 bases. This CDR3 region has 15 residues.

The V and J genes are TRBV5-1 and TRBJ2-7; 7 bases align to TRBD1. The germline CDR1 and CDR2 sequences are SGHRS and YFSETQ. The CDR3 sequence is 14 residues long. The V gene end was trimmed by 7 bases and the J gene end by 7 bases; junction bases not matched to a gene: 14. The CDR3 sequence: CASRDSFVLGEQYF. In nucleotides, the CDR3 is TGCGCCAGCCGGGACAGCTTCGTTCTGGGGGAGCAGTACTTC.